Below, 10 T cell receptor beta chains from the same sample are listed, as sequenced in a study of T cells in Graves' hyperthyroidism and ophthalmopathy. RNA transcripts provided the source from which TCR beta CDR3 regions were amplified. HTBI primers drove first-round RT-PCR of the TCR CDR3. TCRdb itself ran the multiplex PCR reads through MiXCR, one entry per CDR3 protein. The sample consists of hundreds of thousands of distinct CDR3 sequences, 20% to 25% of them appearing once. Sequencing was performed on blood. These TCRs come from a man in his thirties or forties with Graves' ophthalmopathy.

This clonotype was observed at least ten times. V is TRBV28 and J is TRBJ1-2; D may be TRBD1 (5 bases). Trimming stripped 3 bases from V and 7 bases from J, with 15 bases between. Germline V gives CDR1 MDHEN, CDR2 SYDVKM. CDR3 length equals 14 residues. The DNA for the CDR3 is TGTGCCAGCAGTTTGTTGGGCAGGGCCGGTGGCTACACCTTC. Protein product: CASSLLGRAGGYTF.

The chain combines TRBV28 with TRBJ2-5; TRBD2 aligns across 9 bases. Germline values: CDR1 MDHEN, CDR2 SYDVKM. CDR3 size: 15 residues. Trimming at V came to 5 bases and at J to 5 bases, leaving 9 bases not matched to a gene. The CDR3 DNA reads as TGTGCCAGCAGTGCATTAGCGGGAGTAAGGGAGACCCAGTACTTC. Residues: CASSALAGVRETQYF.

This clonotype was seen only a few times. The chain has TRBV5-1 and TRBJ1-4, with a weak D call TRBD1 (6 bases). The CDR3 consists of 16 residues. Germline CDR1 SGHRS, CDR2 YFSETQ. The V and J ends lost 4 bases and 0 bases respectively, with 13 bases between them. CDR3 DNA: TGCGCCAGCAGCCCAGGACGGACAGCAACTAATGAAAAACTGTTTTTT. Translated: CASSPGRTATNEKLFF.

This clonotype occurred a few times. The junction does not match germline at one end; this may be a read error. The rearrangement uses TRBV20-1 and TRBJ2-4; 8 bases map to TRBD2. The CDR3 is 13 amino acids. The germline CDR1 and CDR2 sequences are DFQATT and SNEGSKA (reference sequence). The CDR3 nucleotides are TGCAGTGCTGGAGAAAGCGGGAGTAACATTCAGTACTTC. Translating gives CSAGESGSNIQYF.

Only one count was recorded for this clonotype. This sequence joins TRBV19 and TRBJ2-4; tentative D call: TRBD1 (6 bases). Germline lookup yields CDR1 LNHDA and CDR2 SQIVND (reference sequence). CDR3 length: 12 residues. The V end lost 10 bases, the J end lost 6 bases, and 13 bases lay between the germline ends. The DNA of the CDR3 is TGTGCCACCAAGGGGGATTCAAACATTCAGTACTTC. The encoded protein is CATKGDSNIQYF. Full variable domain (remainder filled in from reference TRBV19 and TRBJ2-4): DGGITQSPKYLFRKEGQNVTLSCEQNLNHDAMYWYRQDPGQGLRLIYYSQIVNDFQKGDIAEGYSVSREKKESFPLTVTSAQKNPTAFYLCATKGDSNIQYFGAGTRLSVL.

V gene TRBV12-3 or TRBV12-4 combines with J gene TRBJ2-3; D call uncertain. The V and J ends lost 7 bases and 4 bases respectively, with 6 bases between them. This CDR3 is 11 amino acids long. CDR3 residues: CASIQADTQYF. The CDR3 nucleotides are TGTGCCAGCATCCAAGCAGATACGCAGTATTTT.

This clonotype was picked up a small number of times. V and J are TRBV9 and TRBJ1-4, with TRBD1 matching over 9 bases. CDR3 length: 15 amino acids. The V and J ends lost 4 bases and 3 bases, in that order; junction bases with no gene match: 4. Germline V gene lookup returns CDR1 SGDLS and CDR2 YYNGEE. The CDR3 DNA sequence: TGTGCCAGCAGCTCAAACAGGGGGCCTAATGAAAAACTGTTTTTT. Encoded protein: CASSSNRGPNEKLFF.

This chain uses TRBV12-3 or TRBV12-4 with TRBJ2-5, with D uncertain. The CDR3 spans 14 residues. V lost 4 bases, J lost 0 bases, and 9 bases lay in between. CDR3 protein: CASSWAEHQETQYF. CDR3 sequence (DNA): TGTGCCAGCAGTTGGGCCGAGCACCAAGAGACCCAGTACTTC.

This clonotype appeared many times. The chain couples TRBV3-1 to TRBJ2-7; D not resolved. Trimming took 3 bases from V and 6 from J, leaving 12 bases between them. Germline V gene sequence: CDR1 LGHDT, CDR2 YNNKEL (reference sequence). The CDR3 sequence is 13 residues long. Written as DNA, the CDR3 is TGTGCCAGCAGCCACGTGACCAGTTTCGAGCAGTACTTC. This gives the protein CASSHVTSFEQYF.

This clonotype was seen at least ten times. In DNA form, the CDR3 reads TGTGCCAGCAGCCAAGATAGCAGGGGCCTCTTTGGGGAGGGCTACACCTTC. Residues: CASSQDSRGLFGEGYTF. This chain connects TRBV3-1 to TRBJ1-2, with D perhaps matching TRBD1 (6 bases). Trimming took off 0 bases at V and 8 bases at J, with 22 bases between the two ends. From germline, CDR1 is LGHDT and CDR2 YNNKEL (reference sequence). The CDR3 runs 17 residues. The variable domain in full, with the rest retrieved from reference TRBV3-1 and TRBJ1-2, is DTAVSQTPKYLVTQMGNDKSIKCEQNLGHDTMYWYKQDSKKFLKIMFSYNNKELIINETVPNRFSPKSPDKAHLNLHINSLELGDSAVYFCASSQDSRGLFGEGYTFGSGTRLTVV.